Below, 18 T cell receptor beta chains from the same sample are listed, as sequenced in a study of response to subunit inactivated influenza vaccine. TCRdb reprocessed the RT-PCR reads via MiXCR and lists one record per CDR3 protein. The profile shows around 480,000 distinct CDR3 sequences, approximately 15% of them singletons. The specimen comprised CD4+ T cells sorted from PBMCs, sampled about 24 months after vaccination. The receptors shown here come from a man between 50 and 69 years old who received an inactivated influenza vaccine.

This clonotype has only a few counts. The chain combines TRBV29-1 with TRBJ1-2; tentatively, D is TRBD1 (6 bases). The CDR3 is made up of 11 amino acids. The V gene's germline CDR1 is SQVTM and CDR2 ANQGSEA. Trimming cost V 7 bases and J 8 bases, with 14 bases left between them. CDR3 protein: CSASPGEGYTF. The CDR3, as DNA: TGCAGCGCCTCGCCAGGGGAAGGCTACACCTTC.

This clonotype was found many times. The V and J genes are TRBV7-8 and TRBJ2-7; TRBD1 might be the D (6 bases). V shed 1 base and J shed 8 bases, with 12 bases lying between them. The CDR3 sequence is 13 residues long. Germline V CDR1 and CDR2: SGHVS, FQNEAQ. The DNA of the CDR3 is TGTGCCAGCAGCTTAGACAGGGTGGAACAGCAGTACTTC. Translation gives CASSLDRVEQQYF. Full variable domain (outside the CDR3, taken from reference TRBV7-8 and TRBJ2-7): GAGVSQSPRYKVAKRGQDVALRCDPISGHVSLFWYQQALGQGPEFLTYFQNEAQLDKSGLPSDRFFAERPEGSVSTLKIQRTQQEDSAVYLCASSLDRVEQQYFGPGTRLTVT.

This sequence joins TRBV6-6 and TRBJ1-2; D not resolved. The length of the CDR3 is 13 residues. Trimming pared 0 bases from V and 4 bases from J, leaving 6 bases between. Germline V gene lookup returns CDR1 MNHNY and CDR2 SVGAGI (reference sequence). The CDR3 DNA sequence: TGTGCCAGCAGTTACTCGCGTGGCTATGGCTACACCTTC. The encoded protein is CASSYSRGYGYTF.

The table lists this clonotype with a few counts. This chain links TRBV6-1 with TRBJ2-3; tentatively, D is TRBD1 or TRBD2 (6 bases each). V shed 7 bases and J shed 3 bases, with 14 bases lying between them. Germline V gene data show CDR1 as MNHNS and CDR2 as SASEGT. The CDR3 sequence is 14 residues long. This CDR3 is CASTGRRGTDTQYF. The CDR3 region has the DNA TGTGCCAGCACCGGAAGGAGGGGGACAGATACGCAGTATTTT.

This chain joins TRBV4-3 and TRBJ1-4; D is uncertain. Trimming pared 4 bases from V and 5 bases from J, leaving 14 bases between. This CDR3 is 15 amino acids long. CDR1 is LGHNA, CDR2 YSLEER, per germline. The CDR3 here is CASSRETGRNEKLFF. CDR3 sequence (DNA): TGCGCCAGCAGCCGAGAGACGGGAAGGAATGAAAAACTGTTTTTT.

In its sample, this clonotype was seen many times. The chain recombines TRBV10-3 with TRBJ2-2; 12 bases line up with TRBD2. With V trimmed by 10 bases and J by 6 bases, 6 bases remained unmatched. Germline V gives CDR1 ENHRY, CDR2 SYGVKD. The CDR3 contains 14 residues. The CDR3 is CASGLAGMAGELFF. The CDR3 region has the DNA TGTGCCAGCGGACTAGCGGGAATGGCCGGGGAGCTGTTTTTT.

This clonotype was seen only a few times. This chain links TRBV12-3 or TRBV12-4 with TRBJ1-2; 11 bases agree with TRBD1. CDR3 length equals 12 residues. Trimming took 5 bases from V and 14 from J; bases not matched to a gene: 7. CDR3 protein: CASSTQGQGVTF. Written as DNA, the CDR3 is TGTGCCAGCAGTACCCAGGGACAGGGGGTAACCTTC.

To note about this clonotype: The junction differs from germline at one of its ends, possibly a read error. The chain is built from TRBV4-3 and TRBJ1-5; D is unresolved. CDR1 is LGHNA and CDR2 is YSLEER in the germline V gene. The CDR3 is 13 residues long. The CDR3 is CSSSQEVDQPQHF. CDR3 DNA sequence: TGCTCCAGCAGCCAAGAAGTGGATCAGCCCCAGCATTTT.

This clonotype was observed a handful of times. The genes are TRBV27 and TRBJ2-2; no firm D call. CDR1 is MNHEY, CDR2 SMNVEV, per germline (reference sequence). The CDR3 spans 15 residues. V gave up 4 bases and J gave up 2 bases, with 11 bases separating them. CDR3: CASSSQPANTGELFF. The DNA of the CDR3 is TGTGCCAGCAGTTCCCAGCCAGCAAACACCGGGGAGCTGTTTTTT.

This clonotype was observed a few times. V and J are TRBV20-1 and TRBJ2-1; D is possibly TRBD1 (6 bases). Trimming removed 0 bases from V and 3 bases from J, with 15 bases in between. The CDR3 covers 16 residues. Looked up from germline, CDR1 is DFQATT and CDR2 is SNEGSKA (reference sequence). CDR3: CSARDAGTNFYNEQFF. CDR3 sequence (DNA): TGCAGTGCTAGAGATGCCGGGACAAACTTCTACAATGAGCAGTTCTTC.

The sample holds a few counts of this clonotype. Here the CDR3 DNA reads TGTGCCAGCAGTGGATCACTCACAGATACGCAGTATTTT. Protein: CASSGSLTDTQYF. The chain combines TRBV6-1 with TRBJ2-3, with D unclear. CDR1 is MNHNS and CDR2 is SASEGT in the germline V gene. This CDR3 is 13 amino acids long. Between the trimmed V and J ends, which lost 4 bases and 2 bases, there was a span of 7 bases.

There are a few counts of this clonotype. This rearrangement joins TRBV28 to TRBJ2-3; D may correspond to TRBD1 or TRBD2 (5 bases each). CDR3 length: 14 amino acids. V lost 11 bases and J 2 bases, leaving 17 bases between the germline ends. The germline CDR1 and CDR2 sequences are MDHEN and SYDVKM. In nucleotides, the CDR3 is TGTGCCGTAAAACCGGGACGCAACACAGATACGCAGTATTTT. It translates to CAVKPGRNTDTQYF.

This clonotype was detected many times. V gene TRBV3-1 combines with J gene TRBJ1-5; D is perhaps TRBD1 (5 bases). Trimming cost V 3 bases and J 9 bases, with 6 bases left between them. The CDR3 totals 11 residues. Germline V lookup: CDR1 LGHDT, CDR2 YNNKEL (reference sequence). CDR3 region: CASSQGGPQHF. The CDR3 DNA is TGTGCCAGCAGCCAGGGGGGGCCCCAGCATTTT.

The sample holds many counts of this clonotype. The rearrangement joins TRBV7-2 to TRBJ2-7; 10 bases align to TRBD2. V was clipped by 1 base and J by 7 bases; unmatched bases: 10. In germline, CDR1 is SGHTA, CDR2 FQGNSA. CDR3 length: 16 residues. The CDR3 DNA sequence: TGTGCCAGCAGCTTAGGTCGGCTAGCGGGAGCGGGTGAGCAGTACTTC. It specifies CASSLGRLAGAGEQYF.

This chain links TRBV4-3 with TRBJ2-1; 7 nucleotides match TRBD1. The CDR3 runs 14 residues. V gave up 3 bases and J gave up 6 bases; unmatched junction bases: 5. Per germline, CDR1 LGHNA and CDR2 YSLEER. The CDR3: CASSQQYRGNEQFF. CDR3 coding DNA: TGCGCCAGCAGCCAGCAATACAGGGGCAATGAGCAGTTCTTC.

The chain combines TRBV20-1 with TRBJ2-3; D is undetermined. The germline V and J ends were trimmed by 5 bases and 0 bases, with 9 bases remaining between them. CDR1 DFQATT and CDR2 SNEGSKA come from the germline V gene (reference sequence). This CDR3 has 13 residues. This CDR3 reads CSAPPPSTDTQYF. The DNA for the CDR3 is TGCAGTGCTCCCCCCCCTAGCACAGATACGCAGTATTTT.

This clonotype showed up many times. V gene TRBV5-1 combines with J gene TRBJ2-3, with 10 bases matching TRBD2. The CDR3 totals 15 residues. The V and J ends lost 0 bases and 5 bases, in that order; junction bases with no gene match: 3. CDR1 and CDR2 from the germline V gene are SGHRS and YFSETQ. The CDR3 sequence is CASSLVAGGQDTQYF. The CDR3 DNA follows: TGCGCCAGCAGCTTGGTAGCGGGGGGCCAAGATACGCAGTATTTT.

This clonotype showed up just a few times. This chain connects TRBV5-1 to TRBJ2-5; D possibly matches TRBD1 or TRBD2 (6 bases each). This CDR3 has 14 residues. V gave up 4 bases and J gave up 2 bases, with 12 bases separating them. The germline gives CDR1 SGHRS, CDR2 YFSETQ. This chain's CDR3 is CASSGGTKQETQYF. Here the CDR3 DNA reads TGCGCCAGCAGCGGGGGGACAAAACAAGAGACCCAGTACTTC.